Shown below are 21 T cell receptor beta chains from a single sample sequenced in a study of low-dose radiotherapy and immunotherapy resistance in tumors. Alpha and beta chains were covered, as first-strand cDNA relied on TRAV- and TRBV-specific primers. It was with a constant-region primer and a V-primer adapter that TCRs were amplified over approximately 18 PCR cycles. TCRdb fed the reads into MiXCR, producing one record per CDR3 protein. The data show approximately 89,000 distinct CDR3 sequences, with approximately 19% seen just once and under 7.5% held by the top ten. Time point: before trial treatment. Material: PBMCs, obtained before treatment. These receptors all come from a male donor with prostate cancer.

This clonotype was detected ten times or more. The J gene is TRBJ2-1, the V gene TRBV2; D not certain. V shed 8 bases and J shed 8 bases, with 19 bases lying between them. Germline values: CDR1 SNHLY, CDR2 FYNNEI. The CDR3 covers 14 residues. The CDR3 loop reads CASVKTGKIDEQFF. The DNA for the CDR3 is TGTGCCAGCGTAAAGACTGGGAAAATCGATGAGCAGTTCTTC.

This clonotype came up once. This chain links TRBV5-6 with TRBJ2-1; 8 bases align to TRBD2. V was pared by 0 bases and J by 4 bases, with 3 bases of the junction left unmatched. The length of the CDR3 is 15 residues. Germline loops: CDR1 SGHDT, CDR2 YYEEEE. CDR3 DNA: TGTGCCAGCAGCTTGGATAGCGGGGATTACAATGAGCAGTTCTTC. It encodes CASSLDSGDYNEQFF.

This clonotype showed up many times. J is TRBJ2-5 and V is TRBV29-1; 8 nucleotides line up with TRBD1. Germline values: CDR1 SQVTM, CDR2 ANQGSEA. The V segment lost 5 bases and the J segment 3 bases; nucleotides outside the gene matches: 5. The CDR3 has 13 amino acids. The CDR3 spells CSVKRTGKETQYF. CDR3 coding DNA: TGCAGCGTTAAACGGACAGGGAAAGAGACCCAGTACTTC.

This clonotype was counted at least ten times. The chain couples TRBV5-6 to TRBJ2-3; 9 bases are shared with TRBD2. Losses at the gene ends were 0 bases for V and 2 bases for J; bases not matched to a gene: 4. The CDR3 totals 16 residues. Germline CDR1 is SGHDT and CDR2 is YYEEEE. The CDR3 DNA reads TGTGCCAGCAGCTTGGCAGCGGGGGGCCTCACAGATACGCAGTATTTT. It specifies CASSLAAGGLTDTQYF.

This clonotype was recorded only once. The chain combines TRBV20-1 with TRBJ2-5; D ambiguous. The CDR3 has 14 amino acids. V was pared by 1 base and J by 7 bases, with 16 bases between. Germline loops: CDR1 DFQATT, CDR2 SNEGSKA (reference sequence). The CDR3 DNA is TGCAGTGCTAGAGTTGCGCAGCCCGTGGGGACCCAGTACTTC. Encoded protein: CSARVAQPVGTQYF.

Concerning this clonotype: Since a far larger clone is one base different, this is likely a read error. The chain links TRBV6-2 or TRBV6-3 to TRBJ2-3, with 8 bases fitting TRBD1. The length of the CDR3 is 14 residues. Trimming took 5 bases from V and 2 from J; bases not matched to a gene: 3. From germline, CDR1 is MNHEY and CDR2 SVGEGT. The CDR3 nucleotides are TGTGCCAGCAGTAGGGACAGGTCCACAGATACGCAGTATTTT. It translates to CASSRDRSTDTQYF.

This clonotype appeared many times. The genes are TRBV6-6 and TRBJ2-5, with 13 bases aligning to TRBD2. V lost 6 bases, J lost 4 bases, and 11 bases stayed unmatched. The V gene's germline CDR1 is MNHNY and CDR2 SVGAGI (reference sequence). The CDR3 spans 17 residues. CDR3 bases: TGTGCCAGCAGCCTCTCCCCGGGACTAGCGGGGATAGAGACCCAGTACTTC. As protein: CASSLSPGLAGIETQYF.

This clonotype was observed at least ten times. The V gene is TRBV5-6, the J gene TRBJ2-7; D call uncertain. Trimming removed 5 bases from V and 0 bases from J, with 18 bases in between. CDR3 length: 16 residues. Germline CDR1 reads SGHDT; CDR2 reads YYEEEE. The CDR3 sequence is CASSWVWGSSSYEQYF. The CDR3, as DNA: TGTGCCAGCAGTTGGGTGTGGGGTTCAAGCTCCTACGAGCAGTACTTC.

This clonotype was found many times. The chain couples TRBV28 to TRBJ1-5, with D tentatively TRBD1 (5 bases). The ends were cut back, 3 bases at V and 5 bases at J, with 8 bases in the middle. The CDR3 runs to 13 residues. CDR1 and CDR2 from the germline V gene are MDHEN and SYDVKM. The CDR3 coding sequence is TGTGCCAGCAGTTTGGGGACCTATCAGCCCCAGCATTTT. This encodes CASSLGTYQPQHF.

This clonotype was counted at least ten times. J is TRBJ2-1 and V is TRBV6-6, with 10 bases fitting TRBD2. V lost 5 bases to trimming and J lost 0 bases; unmatched junction nucleotides: 1. CDR3 length: 15 residues. CDR1 is MNHNY and CDR2 is SVGAGI in the germline V gene (reference sequence). CDR3 sequence reads: CASSQRGGSYNEQFF. Here the CDR3 DNA reads TGTGCCAGCAGTCAGCGGGGGGGCTCCTACAATGAGCAGTTCTTC.

This clonotype was detected many times. The V call is TRBV27, the J call TRBJ2-1, with 12 bases matching TRBD2. This CDR3 is built from 16 residues. CDR1 and CDR2 from the germline V gene are MNHEY and SMNVEV (reference sequence). V was clipped by 4 bases and J by 2 bases; unmatched bases: 3. As DNA, the CDR3 is TGTGCCAGCAGTTCCCCTAGCGGGAGGGCCTACAATGAGCAGTTCTTC. Its protein is CASSSPSGRAYNEQFF.

This clonotype showed up many times. This chain links TRBV18 with TRBJ2-1, with D tentatively TRBD2 (7 bases). Germline loops: CDR1 KGHSH, CDR2 LQKENI. V lost 5 bases to trimming and J lost 8 bases, with 10 bases between them. The CDR3 contains 12 residues. The CDR3 DNA reads as TGTGCCAGCTCAACGGGGGGCGATGAGCAGTTCTTC. Translating it yields CASSTGGDEQFF. Full variable domain (outside the CDR3, taken from reference TRBV18 and TRBJ2-1): NAGVMQNPRHLVRRRGQEARLRCSPMKGHSHVYWYRQLPEEGLKFMVYLQKENIIDESGMPKERFSAEFPKEGPSILRIQQVVRGDSAAYFCASSTGGDEQFFGPGTRLTVL.

This chain links TRBV6-1 with TRBJ2-3; 7 nucleotides match TRBD2. This CDR3 comprises 13 residues. Germline CDR1 reads MNHNS; CDR2 reads SASEGT. Trimming cost V 0 bases and J 7 bases; bases outside gene matches: 1. Written as DNA, the CDR3 is TGTGCCAGCAGTGAAGCCGGGGGGAATACGCAGTATTTT. Translated, it gives CASSEAGGNTQYF.

This clonotype was counted ten times or more. This chain links TRBV6-5 with TRBJ2-7; TRBD1 or TRBD2 may be the D gene (5 bases each). Between the trimmed V and J ends, which lost 2 bases and 0 bases, there was a span of 17 bases. CDR1 MNHEY and CDR2 SVGAGI come from the germline V gene. CDR3 length equals 17 residues. CDR3 in DNA: TGTGCCAGCAGTTACGGCCAGGGAGTTTTGGGCTCCTACGAGCAGTACTTC. This encodes CASSYGQGVLGSYEQYF.

This clonotype was seen repeatedly, ten times or more. This chain links TRBV5-1 with TRBJ1-5; D perhaps matches TRBD1 (5 bases). Per the germline V gene, CDR1 is SGHRS and CDR2 is YFSETQ. CDR3 size: 15 residues. V lost 0 bases to trimming and J lost 2 bases, with 9 bases between them. CDR3 DNA sequence: TGCGCCAGCAGCTTGGGGGGCCAAGGCAATCAGCCCCAGCATTTT. It encodes CASSLGGQGNQPQHF.

This clonotype came up many times. CDR3 DNA sequence: TGTGCCAGCAGCTTATCGGGGGGCTCGAATGAGCAGTTCTTC. Protein sequence: CASSLSGGSNEQFF. The V and J genes are TRBV7-2 and TRBJ2-1; possible D gene TRBD2, 7 bases. Germline V CDR1 and CDR2: SGHTA, FQGNSA. The CDR3 covers 14 residues. Trimming took off 2 bases at V and 7 bases at J, with 12 bases between the two ends.

This clonotype was counted at least ten times. V usage is TRBV5-1 and J usage is TRBJ2-7, with D possibly called TRBD1 or TRBD2 (5 bases each). The germline V gene encodes CDR1 SGHRS and CDR2 YFSETQ. This CDR3 is built from 16 residues. V lost 4 bases and J 3 bases, leaving 20 bases between the germline ends. Here the CDR3 DNA reads TGCGCCAGCAGCCCTCGGGGACCAGGTGGTGTCTACGAGCAGTACTTC. Residues: CASSPRGPGGVYEQYF.

This clonotype came up many times. The chain recombines TRBV7-2 with TRBJ2-1, with D perhaps matching TRBD2 (6 bases). The CDR3 loop spans 15 amino acids. Germline V gene data show CDR1 as SGHTA and CDR2 as FQGNSA. V dropped 4 bases and J dropped 9 bases, with 19 bases sitting between them. The CDR3 DNA is TGTGCCAGCAGCTCTCCCGCCGGAGGGATCGGTGAGCAGTTCTTC. Translation gives CASSSPAGGIGEQFF.

This clonotype was recorded at least ten times. The chain employs TRBV5-5 and TRBJ2-3; TRBD1 matches 7 bases. J was trimmed by 4 bases and V by 3 bases; bases with no gene match: 8. Per the germline V gene, CDR1 is SGHKS and CDR2 is YYEKEE (reference sequence). The CDR3 sequence is 15 residues long. CDR3 sequence reads: CASSSTRTGPDTQYF. CDR3 coding DNA: TGTGCCAGCAGCTCGACCCGGACAGGTCCAGATACGCAGTATTTT.

This clonotype came up many times. This rearrangement joins TRBV7-9 to TRBJ2-6, with unresolved D. Trimming shortened V by 5 bases and J by 3 bases, and 14 bases separated the two germline ends. The CDR3 has 16 residues. Germline-derived CDR1 and CDR2 are SEHNR and FQNEAQ (reference sequence). DNA for the CDR3: TGTGCCAGCAGCGCCCGGATAACTGGTGGGGCCAACGTCCTGACTTTC. It is translated as CASSARITGGANVLTF.

Comment on this clonotype: Since a far larger clone is one base different, this is likely a read error. The genes are TRBV4-1 and TRBJ2-7; D possibly corresponds to TRBD1 (5 bases). The ends were cut back, 4 bases at V and 7 bases at J, with 23 bases in the middle. The germline gives CDR1 MGHRA, CDR2 YSYEKL. The CDR3 covers 16 residues. The CDR3 bases are TGCGCCAGCAGCCCGTCGGCAGGGCGCCCCTACAATGAGCAGTACTTC. As protein: CASSPSAGRPYNEQYF.